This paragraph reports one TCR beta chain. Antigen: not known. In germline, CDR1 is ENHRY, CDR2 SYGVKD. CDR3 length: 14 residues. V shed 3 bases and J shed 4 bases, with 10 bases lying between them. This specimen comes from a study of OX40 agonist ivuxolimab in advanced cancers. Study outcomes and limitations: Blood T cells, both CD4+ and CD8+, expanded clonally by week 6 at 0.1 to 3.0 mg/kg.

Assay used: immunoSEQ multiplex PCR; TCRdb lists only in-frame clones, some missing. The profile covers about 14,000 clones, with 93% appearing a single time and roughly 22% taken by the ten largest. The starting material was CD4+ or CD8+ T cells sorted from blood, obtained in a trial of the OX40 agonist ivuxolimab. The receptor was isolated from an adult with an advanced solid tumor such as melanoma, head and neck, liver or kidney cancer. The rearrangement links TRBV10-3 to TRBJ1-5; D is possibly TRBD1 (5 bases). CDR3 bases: TGTGCCATCAGTGAATTAGGGGTGAATCAGCCCCAGCATTTT. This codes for CAISELGVNQPQHF.